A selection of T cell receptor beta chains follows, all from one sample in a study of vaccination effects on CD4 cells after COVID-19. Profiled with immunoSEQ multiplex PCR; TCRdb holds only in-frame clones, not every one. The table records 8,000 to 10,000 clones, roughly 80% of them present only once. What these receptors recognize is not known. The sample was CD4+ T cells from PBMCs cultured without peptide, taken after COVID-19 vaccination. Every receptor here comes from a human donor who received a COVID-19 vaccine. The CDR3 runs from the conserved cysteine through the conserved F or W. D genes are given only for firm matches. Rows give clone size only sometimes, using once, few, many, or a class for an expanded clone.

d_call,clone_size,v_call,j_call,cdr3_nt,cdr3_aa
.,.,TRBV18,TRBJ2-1,TGTGCCAGCTCACCACGCCCCGGACTGTCGGAAACGGGCGAGCAGTTCTTC,CASSPRPGLSETGEQFF
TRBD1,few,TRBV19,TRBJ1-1,TGTGCCAGTAGTATACCCGGGACAGGGCAAGCTTTCTTT,CASSIPGTGQAFF
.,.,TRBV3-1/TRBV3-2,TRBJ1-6,TGTGCCAGCAGCCAATACGAAAATAATTCACCCCTCCACTTT,CASSQYENNSPLHF
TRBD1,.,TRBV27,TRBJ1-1,TGTGCCAGCAGTGGAGCGACAGGGGGGTACACTGAAGCTTTCTTT,CASSGATGGYTEAFF
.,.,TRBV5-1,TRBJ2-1,TGCGCCAGCAGCTTGGATGTCTACAATGAGCAGTTCTTC,CASSLDVYNEQFF
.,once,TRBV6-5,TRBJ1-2,TGTGCCAGCAGGGGGAATCTTCTCTATGGCTACACCTTC,CASRGNLLYGYTF
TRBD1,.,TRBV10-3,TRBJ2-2,TGTGCCATCCCCTCCGGGGGTTCGGGACAGGGGGCTATCGGGGAGCTGTTTTTT,CAIPSGGSGQGAIGELFF
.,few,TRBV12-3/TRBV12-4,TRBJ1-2,TGTGCCAGCAGTCCCCGGGGTCTGTATGGCTACACCTTC,CASSPRGLYGYTF
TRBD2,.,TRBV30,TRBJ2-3,TGTGCCTGGAGCGTTCCGGGGAGCGGGGGACCAGATACGCAGTATTTT,CAWSVPGSGGPDTQYF
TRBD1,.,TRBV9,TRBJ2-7,TGTGCCAGCAGCGAAGGACAGGGCGGTGGTTCCTACGAGCAGTACTTC,CASSEGQGGGSYEQYF
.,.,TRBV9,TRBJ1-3,TGTGCCAGCAGCCTCCAGCTAGGACAGTCCTCTGGAAACACCATATATTTT,CASSLQLGQSSGNTIYF
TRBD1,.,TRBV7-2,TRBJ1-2,TGTGCCAGCAGCCCCTGGACAGGGACTGACGGCTACACCTTC,CASSPWTGTDGYTF
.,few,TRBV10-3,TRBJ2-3,TGTGCCATCAGTGAGGACACAGATACGCAGTATTTT,CAISEDTDTQYF
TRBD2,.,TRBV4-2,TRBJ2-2,TGTGCCAGCAGCCGCCTTGGACAGGGGGGGACTAGCGGGAGGGCCGGGGGCACCGGGGAGCTGTTTTTT,CASSRLGQGGTSGRAGGTGELFF
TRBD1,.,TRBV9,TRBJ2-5,TGTGCCAGCAGCGCTTGGGACAGGGGCGCCCAAGAGACCCAGTACTTC,CASSAWDRGAQETQYF
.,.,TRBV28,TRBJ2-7,TGTGCCAGCAGTTTAGATTGGCTAAAAACCCGGGACGAGCAGTACTTC,CASSLDWLKTRDEQYF
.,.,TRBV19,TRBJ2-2,TGTGCCAGTGACAGAAAGAACACCGGGGAGCTGTTTTTT,CASDRKNTGELFF
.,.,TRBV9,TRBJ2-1,TGTGCCAGCAGCCCGCGCCCAGCGTCCTACAATGAGCAGTTCTTC,CASSPRPASYNEQFF
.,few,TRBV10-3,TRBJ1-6,TGTGCCATCAGGGCAGCGGGGGTACGGTCACCCCTCCACTTT,CAIRAAGVRSPLHF
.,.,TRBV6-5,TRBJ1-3,TGTGCCAGCAGACTCGACAGCTCTGGAAACACCATATATTTT,CASRLDSSGNTIYF
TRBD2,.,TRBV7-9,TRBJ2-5,TGTGCCAGCAGCTTGGCTAGCGGCATTTCGGAGACCCAGTACTTC,CASSLASGISETQYF
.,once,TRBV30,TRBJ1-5,TGTGCCTGGAGTGCCCCAAATAGCAATCAGCCCCAGCATTTT,CAWSAPNSNQPQHF
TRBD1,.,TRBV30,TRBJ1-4,TGTGCCTGGAGTGGTATCAGGGGGCCCAATGAAAAACTGTTTTTT,CAWSGIRGPNEKLFF
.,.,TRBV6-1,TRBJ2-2,TGTGCCAGCAGTGAGGGGATTGCCGGGGAGCTGTTTTTT,CASSEGIAGELFF
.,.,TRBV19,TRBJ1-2,TGTGCCAGTAGTCGGACGGGCTATGGCTACACCTTC,CASSRTGYGYTF
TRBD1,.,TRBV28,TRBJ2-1,TGTGCCAGCAGTCCACGGGACAGCCTTTTTTACAATGAGCAGTTCTTC,CASSPRDSLFYNEQFF
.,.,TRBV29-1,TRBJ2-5,TGCAGCGTTGGTGAGACCCAGTACTTC,CSVGETQYF
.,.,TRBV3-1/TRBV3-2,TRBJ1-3,TGTGCCAGCAGCAAACTTAGCTCAGGGTCTGGGAACACCATATATTTT,CASSKLSSGSGNTIYF
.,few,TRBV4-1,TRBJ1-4,TGCGCCAGCAGCCACCTTATTAAGGGGGAAAAACTGTTTTTT,CASSHLIKGEKLFF
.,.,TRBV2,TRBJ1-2,TGTGCCAGCAGTGAGTTATACTATGGCTACACCTTC,CASSELYYGYTF
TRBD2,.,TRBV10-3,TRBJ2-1,TGTGCCTCGGGGACTAGCAATGAGCAGTTCTTC,CASGTSNEQFF
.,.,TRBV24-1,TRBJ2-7,TGTGCCACCCCCTGGGCCGGCTCCTACGAGCAGTACTTC,CATPWAGSYEQYF
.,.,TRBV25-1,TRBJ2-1,TGTGCCAGCAGTGAATATGCTGGGAGGAATGAGCAGTTCTTC,CASSEYAGRNEQFF
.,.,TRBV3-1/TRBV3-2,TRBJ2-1,TGTGCCAGCAGAGACTGGCCCCACACGTTCTTC,CASRDWPHTFF
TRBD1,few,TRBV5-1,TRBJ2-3,TGCGCCAGCAGACCCGGACAGGGGGCCCGCACAGATACGCAGTATTTT,CASRPGQGARTDTQYF
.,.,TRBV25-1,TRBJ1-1,TGTGCCAGCAGTGAATATTTCGGGGGAAAGGGTGCTTTCTTT,CASSEYFGGKGAFF
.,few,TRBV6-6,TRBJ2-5,TGTGCCAGCAGTTACTCGAATAGCCTACAAGAGACCCAGTACTTC,CASSYSNSLQETQYF
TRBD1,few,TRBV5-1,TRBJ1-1,TGCGCCAGCAGCTCGGATCCCGGGACAGGGAACACTGAAGCTTTCTTT,CASSSDPGTGNTEAFF
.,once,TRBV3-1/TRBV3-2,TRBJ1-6,TGTGCCAGCAGCCAAGATCACCCGGGGGCGCGATTAAATTCACCCCTCCACTTT,CASSQDHPGARLNSPLHF
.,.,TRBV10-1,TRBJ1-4,TGCGCCAGCAGCTCCACAGGGAGGGGATACGAAAAACTGTTTTTT,CASSSTGRGYEKLFF
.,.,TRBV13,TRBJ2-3,TGTGCCAGCAGCAACCCAGGGAGAAGGGGCAGCGATACGCAGTATTTT,CASSNPGRRGSDTQYF
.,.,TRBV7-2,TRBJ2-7,TGTGCCAGCAGCCAAGTTACAGGGAGCCACGAGCAGTACTTC,CASSQVTGSHEQYF
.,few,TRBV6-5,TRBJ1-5,TGTGCCAGCAGTTACGGTGTGGAGCAGCCCCAGCATTTT,CASSYGVEQPQHF
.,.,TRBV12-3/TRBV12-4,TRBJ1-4,TGTGCCAGCAGGACGGGGCCCTCTGAAAAACTGTTTTTT,CASRTGPSEKLFF
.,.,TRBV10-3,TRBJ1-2,TGTGCCATCAGTGACGTCGGGATTTCTAACTATGGCTACACCTTC,CAISDVGISNYGYTF
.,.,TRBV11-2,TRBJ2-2,TGTGCCAGCAGCCCAGGATGGAACACCGGGGAGCTGTTTTTT,CASSPGWNTGELFF